A single sample is the source of the 22 T cell receptor beta chains below, sequenced in a study of blood T cell repertoires in COVID-19. Method: immunoSEQ multiplex PCR; TCRdb's copy keeps in-frame clones and lacks some. The data show 45,000 to 55,000 clones, about 71% seen once. Input material: peripheral blood. Receptors were obtained from a woman in her seventies with acute or convalescent COVID-19.

This clone was observed a handful of times. The V gene is TRBV5-1, the J gene TRBJ2-2; 10 bases align to TRBD2. The CDR3 has 15 amino acids. Looked up from germline, CDR1 is SGHRS and CDR2 is YFSETQ. V dropped 2 bases and J dropped 6; count of bases not matched to a gene: 4. This CDR3 is CASSFDLAGAGELFF. CDR3 coding DNA: TGCGCCAGCAGCTTTGATCTAGCGGGAGCCGGGGAGCTGTTTTTT.

The chain links TRBV3-1 (or the pseudogene TRBV3-2) to TRBJ2-5; 15 nucleotides match TRBD2. Germline V gene data show CDR1 as LGHDT and CDR2 as YNNKEL (reference sequence). The CDR3 extends over 17 amino acids. V gave up 1 base and J gave up 5 bases; unmatched junction bases: 5. The CDR3 region has the DNA TGTGCCAGCAGCCAAGTGGGACTAGCGGGGGGCGCCGAGACCCAGTACTTC. Translation: CASSQVGLAGGAETQYF.

The V and J genes are TRBV6-2 or TRBV6-3 and TRBJ2-3, with 7 bases matching TRBD1. V was pared by 2 bases and J by 1 base, with 3 bases of the junction left unmatched. Germline CDR1 MNHEY, CDR2 SVGEGT. The CDR3 consists of 15 residues. CDR3 bases: TGTGCCAGCAGTTACCAGGGGGTCGGCACAGATACGCAGTATTTT. As protein: CASSYQGVGTDTQYF.

The CDR3 DNA follows: TGTGCCAGCACCGACAGGTTCCAAGAGACCCAGTACTTC. Translating it yields CASTDRFQETQYF. The chain carries TRBV6-5 and TRBJ2-5, with D tentatively TRBD1 (6 bases). Germline values: CDR1 MNHEY, CDR2 SVGAGI. The length of the CDR3 is 13 residues. Trimming pared 7 bases from V and 1 base from J, leaving 10 bases between.

The V call is TRBV27, the J call TRBJ2-1; TRBD2 matches at 10 bases. Germline CDR1 reads MNHEY; CDR2 reads SMNVEV (reference sequence). This CDR3 region has 15 residues. V gave up 4 bases and J gave up 5 bases; unmatched junction bases: 5. The DNA for the CDR3 is TGTGCCAGCAGTTCCGGGACTAGCGCAAACAATGAGCAGTTCTTC. It yields the protein CASSSGTSANNEQFF.

This sequence joins TRBV7-2 and TRBJ1-4; a weak D match, TRBD1 (5 bases). Deletions cut 2 bases from V and 0 bases from J, with 16 bases between. CDR3 length: 18 amino acids. CDR1 is SGHTA, CDR2 FQGNSA, per germline. The DNA of the CDR3 is TGTGCCAGCAGCTTAAACCCCGCGGGGACTCCAACTAATGAAAAACTGTTTTTT. Translated, it gives CASSLNPAGTPTNEKLFF.

V gene TRBV14 combines with J gene TRBJ2-5; 9 bases are a match to TRBD1. The CDR3 spans 15 residues. Per the germline V gene, CDR1 is SGHDN and CDR2 is FVKESK. The V gene end was trimmed by 0 bases and the J gene end by 5 bases; junction bases not matched to a gene: 4. The CDR3 nucleotides are TGTGCCAGCAGCCAAGACGGGACAGGGCGGGAGACCCAGTACTTC. This sequence encodes CASSQDGTGRETQYF.

The rearrangement joins TRBV9 to TRBJ2-1; 9 positions match TRBD2. This CDR3 has 14 residues. Germline V gives CDR1 SGDLS, CDR2 YYNGEE. Trimming took 3 bases from V and 9 from J; bases not matched to a gene: 7. For the CDR3, the DNA is TGTGCCAGCAGCGCCGGGACTAGCAGGAGTGAGCAGTTCTTC. This gives the protein CASSAGTSRSEQFF.

The chain joins TRBV7-6 to TRBJ1-4; no clear D. V was shortened by 1 base and J by 6 bases, with 12 bases between the two germline ends. This CDR3 comprises 15 residues. From germline, CDR1 is SGHVS and CDR2 FNYEAQ. CDR3 protein: CASSLGPGIDEKLFF. The CDR3 DNA reads TGTGCCAGCAGCTTAGGCCCGGGAATTGATGAAAAACTGTTTTTT.

V and J are TRBV30 and TRBJ1-1; 9 bases map to TRBD1. CDR3 size: 13 residues. The germline CDR1 and CDR2 sequences are GTSNPN and SVGIG (reference sequence). V gave up 3 bases and J gave up 3 bases; unmatched junction bases: 2. CDR3: CAWRRQGDTEAFF. In DNA, the CDR3 is TGTGCCTGGAGGCGACAGGGGGACACTGAAGCTTTCTTT.

This clone has just one count. The chain combines TRBV18 with TRBJ2-7, with D perhaps matching TRBD2 (5 bases). The CDR3 has 15 amino acids. CDR1 KGHSH and CDR2 LQKENI come from the germline V gene. Trimming took 3 bases from V and 0 from J, leaving 12 bases between them. CDR3 bases: TGTGCCAGCTCACCCCCTAGCAGGCCCTCCTACGAGCAGTACTTC. It encodes CASSPPSRPSYEQYF.

The rearrangement uses TRBV28 and TRBJ2-7, with D tentatively TRBD2 (6 bases). Germline lookup yields CDR1 MDHEN and CDR2 SYDVKM. The length of the CDR3 is 13 residues. Trimming pared 2 bases from V and 1 base from J, leaving 6 bases between. The CDR3 protein is CASSLGTSYEQYF. The CDR3 nucleotides read TGTGCCAGCAGTTTAGGGACTTCCTACGAGCAGTACTTC.

The chain combines TRBV5-6 with TRBJ1-5, with D perhaps matching TRBD1 (5 bases). The CDR3 runs to 14 residues. V lost 0 bases to trimming and J lost 4 bases, with 8 bases between them. The germline V gene has CDR1 SGHDT and CDR2 YYEEEE. CDR3 region: CASSLVGTNQPQHF. CDR3 sequence (DNA): TGTGCCAGCAGCTTGGTAGGGACTAATCAGCCCCAGCATTTT.

This clone was observed a few times. V and J are TRBV19 and TRBJ1-5, with D possibly TRBD1 on 6 matching bases. Per germline, CDR1 LNHDA and CDR2 SQIVND (reference sequence). Trimming took off 4 bases at V and 7 bases at J, with 11 bases between the two ends. The CDR3 totals 13 residues. The CDR3 loop reads CASSTQGDQPQHF. CDR3 coding DNA: TGTGCCAGTAGTACACAGGGAGACCAGCCCCAGCATTTT.

There are a few counts of this clone. This chain uses TRBV10-3 with TRBJ1-1; D remains ambiguous. V was trimmed by 0 bases and J by 1 base, leaving 9 bases between them. The CDR3 is 15 residues long. CDR1 and CDR2 (germline): ENHRY, SYGVKD. CDR3: CAISESISWNTEAFF. Here the CDR3 DNA reads TGTGCCATCAGTGAGTCGATTAGCTGGAACACTGAAGCTTTCTTT.

This chain joins TRBV5-1 and TRBJ2-7; D not certain. The V end lost 1 base, the J end lost 4 bases, and 12 bases lay between the germline ends. Germline V gene data show CDR1 as SGHRS and CDR2 as YFSETQ. The CDR3 covers 14 residues. CDR3 nucleotide sequence: TGCGCCAGCAGCTTGTCCGAGCCGGGTTACGAGCAGTACTTC. It yields the protein CASSLSEPGYEQYF.

The chain links TRBV7-2 to TRBJ2-3; 8 bases are shared with TRBD2. From germline, CDR1 is SGHTA and CDR2 FQGNSA. V was clipped by 3 bases and J by 4 bases; unmatched bases: 9. The CDR3 length is 16 residues. CDR3 loop: CASSFISGSYADTQYF. The CDR3 DNA follows: TGTGCCAGCAGCTTTATAAGCGGGAGTTATGCAGATACGCAGTATTTT.

This sequence joins TRBV5-5 and TRBJ1-4, with TRBD1 matching over 9 bases. The CDR3 is 16 residues long. The germline CDR1 and CDR2 sequences are SGHKS and YYEKEE (reference sequence). The V segment lost 4 bases and the J segment 7 bases; nucleotides outside the gene matches: 11. The CDR3 loop is CASSPSTGTGTEKLFF. In nucleotides, the CDR3 is TGTGCCAGCAGCCCCTCGACCGGGACAGGGACTGAAAAACTGTTTTTT.

This clone was seen repeatedly, ten times or more. Other DNA sequences from this sample encode an identical CDR3 as well. This CDR3 is CASSLGGTGATYEQYF. The CDR3 DNA reads TGCGCCAGCAGCTTGGGTGGGACAGGGGCCACCTACGAGCAGTACTTC. The genes are TRBV5-1 and TRBJ2-7, with 10 positions matching TRBD1. The trim removed 0 bases at V and 2 bases at J, leaving 5 bases unmatched. Germline V gene data show CDR1 as SGHRS and CDR2 as YFSETQ. This CDR3 has 16 amino acids.

This chain joins TRBV24-1 and TRBJ2-1, with a possible D match to TRBD2 (6 bases). The CDR3 spans 15 residues. Per germline, CDR1 KGHDR and CDR2 SFDVKD. V lost 5 bases and J lost 0, with 10 bases in between. CDR3 region: CATSAAGPSYNEQFF. The CDR3, as DNA: TGTGCCACCAGTGCGGCGGGGCCCTCCTACAATGAGCAGTTCTTC.

This clone has only one observation. The genes are TRBV6-2 or TRBV6-3 and TRBJ2-3; 10 bases match TRBD2. The CDR3 consists of 18 residues. V lost 3 bases, J lost 0 bases, and 9 bases stayed unmatched. CDR1 MNHEY and CDR2 SVGEGT come from the germline V gene. The chain's CDR3 is CASSYVASGGPSTDTQYF. The DNA for the CDR3 is TGTGCCAGCAGTTATGTGGCTAGCGGGGGCCCTAGCACAGATACGCAGTATTTT.

This chain joins TRBV4-1 and TRBJ1-5; TRBD1 might be the D (5 bases). Germline assignment: CDR1 MGHRA and CDR2 YSYEKL. V gave up 1 base and J gave up 4 bases, with 14 bases separating them. CDR3 length: 16 residues. CDR3 protein: CASSQVSQAGNQPQHF. In DNA, the CDR3 is TGCGCCAGCAGCCAAGTATCACAGGCGGGGAATCAGCCCCAGCATTTT.